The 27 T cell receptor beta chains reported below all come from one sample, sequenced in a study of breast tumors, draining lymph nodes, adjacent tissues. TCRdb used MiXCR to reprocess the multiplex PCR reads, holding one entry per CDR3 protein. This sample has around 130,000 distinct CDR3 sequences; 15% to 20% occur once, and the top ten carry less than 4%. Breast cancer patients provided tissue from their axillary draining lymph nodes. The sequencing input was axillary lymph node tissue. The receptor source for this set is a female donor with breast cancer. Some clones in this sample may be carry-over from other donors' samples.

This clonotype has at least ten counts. The DNA of the CDR3 is TGCAGTGCTAGGGAAGGGAGCAATCAGCCCCAGCATTTT. Residues: CSAREGSNQPQHF. The V gene is TRBV20-1, the J gene TRBJ1-5; D unclear. Germline values: CDR1 DFQATT, CDR2 SNEGSKA (reference sequence). This CDR3 has 13 amino acids. With 3 bases removed from V and 1 base from J, the gap between germline ends came to 7 bases.

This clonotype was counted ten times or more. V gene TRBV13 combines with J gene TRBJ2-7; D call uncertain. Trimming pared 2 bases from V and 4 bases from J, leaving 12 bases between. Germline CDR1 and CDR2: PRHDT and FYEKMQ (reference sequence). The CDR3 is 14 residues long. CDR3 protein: CASSLRPDNYEQYF. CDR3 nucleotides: TGTGCCAGCAGCTTAAGGCCGGATAATTACGAGCAGTACTTC.

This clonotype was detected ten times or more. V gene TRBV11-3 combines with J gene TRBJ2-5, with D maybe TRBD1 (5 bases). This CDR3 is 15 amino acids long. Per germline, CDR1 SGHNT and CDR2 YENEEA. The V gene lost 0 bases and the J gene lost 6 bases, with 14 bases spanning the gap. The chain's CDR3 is CASSLDGTQGKTQYF. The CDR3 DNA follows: TGTGCCAGCAGCTTAGATGGCACGCAGGGAAAGACCCAGTACTTC.

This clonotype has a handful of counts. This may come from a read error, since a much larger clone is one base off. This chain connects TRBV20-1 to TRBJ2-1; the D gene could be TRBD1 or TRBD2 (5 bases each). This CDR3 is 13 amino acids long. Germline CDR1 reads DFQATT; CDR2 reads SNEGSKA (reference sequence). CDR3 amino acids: CSTRDSSYNEQFF. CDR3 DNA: TGCAGTACTAGAGACAGCTCCTACAATGAGCAGTTCTTC.

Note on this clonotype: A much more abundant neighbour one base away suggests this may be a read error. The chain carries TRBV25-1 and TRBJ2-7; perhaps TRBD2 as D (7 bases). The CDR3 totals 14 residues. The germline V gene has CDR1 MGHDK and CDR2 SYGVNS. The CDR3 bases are TGTGCCAGGGGCAGGGAGGGGGGGACCTACGAGCGGTACTTC. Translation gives CARGREGGTYERYF.

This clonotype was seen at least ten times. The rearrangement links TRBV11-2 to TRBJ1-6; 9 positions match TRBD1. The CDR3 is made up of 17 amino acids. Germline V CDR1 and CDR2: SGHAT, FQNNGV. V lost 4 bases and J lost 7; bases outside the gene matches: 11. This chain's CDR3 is CASSYNRGPLWNSPLHF. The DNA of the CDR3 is TGTGCCAGCAGCTACAACAGGGGGCCGCTTTGGAATTCACCCCTCCACTTT.

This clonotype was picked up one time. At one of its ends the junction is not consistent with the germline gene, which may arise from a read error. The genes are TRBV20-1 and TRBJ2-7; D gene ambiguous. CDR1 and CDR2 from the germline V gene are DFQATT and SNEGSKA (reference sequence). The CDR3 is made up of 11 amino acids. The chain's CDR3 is CSVGSTYERYF. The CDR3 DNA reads TGCAGTGTCGGATCCACCTACGAGCGGTACTTC.

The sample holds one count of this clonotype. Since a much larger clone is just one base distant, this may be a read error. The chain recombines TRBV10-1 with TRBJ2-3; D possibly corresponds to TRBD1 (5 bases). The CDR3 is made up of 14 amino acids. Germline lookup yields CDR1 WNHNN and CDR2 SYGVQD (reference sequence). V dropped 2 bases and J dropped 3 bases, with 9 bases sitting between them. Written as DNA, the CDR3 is TGCGCCAGCAGTGAGCAACCAGGGACAGATACGCAGTATTTT. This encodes CASSEQPGTDTQYF.

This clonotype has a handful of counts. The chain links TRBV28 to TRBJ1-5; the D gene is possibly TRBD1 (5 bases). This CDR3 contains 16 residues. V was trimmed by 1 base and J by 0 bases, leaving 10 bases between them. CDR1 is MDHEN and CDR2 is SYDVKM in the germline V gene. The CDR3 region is CASSLSQVYSNQPQHF. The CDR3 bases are TGTGCCAGCAGTTTATCACAGGTTTATAGCAATCAGCCCCAGCATTTT.

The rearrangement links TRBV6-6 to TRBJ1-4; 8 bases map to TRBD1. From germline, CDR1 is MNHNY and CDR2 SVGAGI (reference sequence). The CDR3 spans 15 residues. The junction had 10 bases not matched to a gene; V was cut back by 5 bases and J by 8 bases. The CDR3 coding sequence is TGTGCCAGCAGTCCTGACAGGGGTTTCTGGGAAAAACTGTTTTTT. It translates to CASSPDRGFWEKLFF.

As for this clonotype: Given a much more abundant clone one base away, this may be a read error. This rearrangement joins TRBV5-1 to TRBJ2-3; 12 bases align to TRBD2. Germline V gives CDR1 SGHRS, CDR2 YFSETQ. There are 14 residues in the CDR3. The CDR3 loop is CASSFRLAGDTQCF. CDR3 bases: TGCGCTAGCAGCTTTCGACTAGCGGGAGATACGCAGTGTTTT.

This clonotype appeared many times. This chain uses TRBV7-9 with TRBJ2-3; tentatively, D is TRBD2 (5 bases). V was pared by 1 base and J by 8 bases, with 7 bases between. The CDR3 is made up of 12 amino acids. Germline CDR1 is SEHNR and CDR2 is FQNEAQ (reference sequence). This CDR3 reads CASSLEGVTQYF. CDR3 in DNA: TGTGCCAGCAGCTTAGAGGGAGTTACGCAGTATTTT.

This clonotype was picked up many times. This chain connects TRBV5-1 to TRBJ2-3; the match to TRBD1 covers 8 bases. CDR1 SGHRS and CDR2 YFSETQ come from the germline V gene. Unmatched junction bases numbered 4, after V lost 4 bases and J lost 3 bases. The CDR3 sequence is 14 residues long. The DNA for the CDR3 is TGCGCCAGCAGCCCAGGGGGCGGGACAGATACGCAGTATTTT. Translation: CASSPGGGTDTQYF.

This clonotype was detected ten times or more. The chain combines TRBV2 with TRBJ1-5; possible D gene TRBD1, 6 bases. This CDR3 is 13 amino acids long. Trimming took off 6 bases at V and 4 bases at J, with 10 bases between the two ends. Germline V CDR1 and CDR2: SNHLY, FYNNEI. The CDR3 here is CASRKQGNQPQHF. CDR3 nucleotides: TGTGCCAGCAGAAAGCAGGGGAATCAGCCCCAGCATTTT.

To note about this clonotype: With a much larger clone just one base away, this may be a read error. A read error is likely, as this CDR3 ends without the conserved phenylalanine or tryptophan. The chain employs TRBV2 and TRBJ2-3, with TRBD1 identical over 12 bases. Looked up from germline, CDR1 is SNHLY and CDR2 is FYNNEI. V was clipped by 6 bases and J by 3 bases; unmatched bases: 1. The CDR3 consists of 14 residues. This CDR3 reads CASRGQGATDTQYY. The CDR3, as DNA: TGTGCCAGCAGGGGACAGGGGGCAACAGATACGCAGTATTAT.

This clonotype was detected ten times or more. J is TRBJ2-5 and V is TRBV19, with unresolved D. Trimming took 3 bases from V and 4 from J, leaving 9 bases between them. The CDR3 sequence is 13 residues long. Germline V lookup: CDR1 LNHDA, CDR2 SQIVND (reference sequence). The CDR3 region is CASSMFGVETQYF. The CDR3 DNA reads TGTGCCAGTAGTATGTTTGGGGTAGAGACCCAGTACTTC.

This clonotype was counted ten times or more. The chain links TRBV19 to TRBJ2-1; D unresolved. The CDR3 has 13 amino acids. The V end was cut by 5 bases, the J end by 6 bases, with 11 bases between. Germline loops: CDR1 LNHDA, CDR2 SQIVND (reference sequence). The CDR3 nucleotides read TGTGCCAGTAGTCCGGACCCCGTCAATGAGCAGTTCTTC. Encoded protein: CASSPDPVNEQFF.

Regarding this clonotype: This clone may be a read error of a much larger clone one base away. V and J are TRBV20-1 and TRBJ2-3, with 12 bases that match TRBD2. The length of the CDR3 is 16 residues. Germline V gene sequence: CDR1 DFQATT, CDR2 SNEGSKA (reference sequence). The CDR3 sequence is CSARSSLAGGTDTRYF. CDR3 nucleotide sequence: TGCAGTGCTCGGAGTTCACTAGCGGGGGGCACAGATACGCGGTATTTT.

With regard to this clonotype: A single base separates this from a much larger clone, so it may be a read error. The CDR3 DNA is TGTGCCCGCAGCTTGAAAGGGACAGGGGTTGTCAGTCAGCCCCAGCATTTT. Translated: CARSLKGTGVVSQPQHF. This rearrangement joins TRBV7-8 to TRBJ1-5, with 10 bases identical to TRBD1. The CDR3 runs 17 residues. Germline CDR1 and CDR2: SGHVS and FQNEAQ.

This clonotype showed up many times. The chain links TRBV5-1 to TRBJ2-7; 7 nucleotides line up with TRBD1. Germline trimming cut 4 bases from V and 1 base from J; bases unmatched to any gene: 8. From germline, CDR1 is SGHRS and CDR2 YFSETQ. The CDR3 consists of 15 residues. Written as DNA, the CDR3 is TGCGCCAGCAGCCCCGTCTCAGGGGGTTCCTACGAGCAGTACTTC. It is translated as CASSPVSGGSYEQYF.

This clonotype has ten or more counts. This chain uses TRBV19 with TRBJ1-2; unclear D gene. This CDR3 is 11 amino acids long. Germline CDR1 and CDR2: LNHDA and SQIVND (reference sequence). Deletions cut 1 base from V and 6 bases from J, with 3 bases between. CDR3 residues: CASSIGDGYTF. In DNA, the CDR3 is TGTGCCAGTAGTATAGGAGATGGCTACACCTTC.

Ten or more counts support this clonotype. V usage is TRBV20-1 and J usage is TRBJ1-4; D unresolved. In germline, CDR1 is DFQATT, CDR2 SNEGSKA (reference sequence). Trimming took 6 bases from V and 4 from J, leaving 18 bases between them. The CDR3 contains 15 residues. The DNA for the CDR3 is TGCAGTGCCATAGGCCCCCTCGAGAGTAATGAAAAACTGTTTTTT. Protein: CSAIGPLESNEKLFF.

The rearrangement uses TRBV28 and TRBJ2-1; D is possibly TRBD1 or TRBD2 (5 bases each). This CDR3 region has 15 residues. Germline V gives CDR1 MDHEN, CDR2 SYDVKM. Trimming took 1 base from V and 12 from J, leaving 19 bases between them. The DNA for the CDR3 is TGTGCCAGCAGTTTATCGGGACGGACCACAATGTTGCAGTTCTTC. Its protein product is CASSLSGRTTMLQFF.

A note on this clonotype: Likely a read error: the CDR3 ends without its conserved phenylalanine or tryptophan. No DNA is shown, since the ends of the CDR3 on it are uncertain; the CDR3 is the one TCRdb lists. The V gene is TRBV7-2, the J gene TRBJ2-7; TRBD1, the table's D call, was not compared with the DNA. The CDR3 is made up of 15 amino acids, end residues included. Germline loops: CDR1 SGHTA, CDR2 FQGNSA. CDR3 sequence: CASSSPDRRAYEQHL.

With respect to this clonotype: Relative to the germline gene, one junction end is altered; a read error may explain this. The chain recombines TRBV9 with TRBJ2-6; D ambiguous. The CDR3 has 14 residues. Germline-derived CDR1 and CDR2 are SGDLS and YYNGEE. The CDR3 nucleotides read TGTGCCAGCAGCGTAACCCCTGGAGCCAACGTCCTGACTTTC. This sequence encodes CASSVTPGANVLTF. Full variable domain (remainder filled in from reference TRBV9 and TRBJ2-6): DSGVTQTPKHLITATGQRVTLRCSPRSGDLSVYWYQQSLDQGLQFLIQYYNGEERAKGNILERFSAQQFPDLHSELNLSSLELGDSALYFCASSVTPGANVLTFGAGSRLTVL.

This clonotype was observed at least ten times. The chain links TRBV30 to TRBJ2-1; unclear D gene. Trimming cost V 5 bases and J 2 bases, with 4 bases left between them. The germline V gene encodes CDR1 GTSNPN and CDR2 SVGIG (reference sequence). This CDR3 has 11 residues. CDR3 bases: TGTGCCTGGGCCACCTACAATGAGCAGTTCTTC. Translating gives CAWATYNEQFF.

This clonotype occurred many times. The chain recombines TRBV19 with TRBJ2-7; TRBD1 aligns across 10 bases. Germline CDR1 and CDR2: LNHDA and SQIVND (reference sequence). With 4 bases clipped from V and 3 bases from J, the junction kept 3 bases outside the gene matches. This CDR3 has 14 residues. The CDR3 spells CASSKRTGGYEQYF. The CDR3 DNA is TGTGCCAGTAGTAAGCGGACAGGGGGCTACGAGCAGTACTTC.